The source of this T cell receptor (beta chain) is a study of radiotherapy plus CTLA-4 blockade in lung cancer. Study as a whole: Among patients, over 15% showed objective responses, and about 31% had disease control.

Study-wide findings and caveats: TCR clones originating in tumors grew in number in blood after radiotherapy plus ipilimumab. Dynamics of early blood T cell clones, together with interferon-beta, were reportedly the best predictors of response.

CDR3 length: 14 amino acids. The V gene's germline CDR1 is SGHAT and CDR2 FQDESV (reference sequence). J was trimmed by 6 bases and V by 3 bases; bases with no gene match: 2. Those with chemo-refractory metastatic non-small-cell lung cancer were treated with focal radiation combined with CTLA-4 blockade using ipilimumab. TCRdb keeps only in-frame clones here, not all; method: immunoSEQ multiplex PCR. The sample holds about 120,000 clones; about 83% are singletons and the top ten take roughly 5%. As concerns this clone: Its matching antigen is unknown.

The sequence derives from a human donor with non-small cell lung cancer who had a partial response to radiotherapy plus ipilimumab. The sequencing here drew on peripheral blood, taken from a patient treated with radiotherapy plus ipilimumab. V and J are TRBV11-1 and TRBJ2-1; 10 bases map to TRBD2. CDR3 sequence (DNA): TGTGCCAGCAGCTTCCAGCGGGAGGGCAATGAGCAGTTCTTC. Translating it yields CASSFQREGNEQFF.